Here is one TCR beta chain with its context. Its target is not known. The read ends 3 residues shy of where the CDR3 ends; the end is completed using the germline J gene. Per germline, CDR1 KGHSH and CDR2 LQKENI. This CDR3 spans 16 amino acids. All participants had a single incident cervical HPV16 infection, and prevalent HPV16 infections were excluded. The assay was immunoSEQ multiplex PCR, and TCRdb's table has in-frame clones only and misses some. The sample's table shows about 14,000 clones. This sample was included in a study of T cells in women clearing cervical HPV infection. Study-level information: Controls' single incident HPV16 infection cleared within 12 months without precancer.

Findings and caveats of the study: CIN3+ cases had significantly higher TCR repertoire richness than controls, but evenness did not differ. Richness differences could reflect unmeasured T-cell content per sample.

The rearrangement uses TRBV18 and TRBJ2-2, with D perhaps TRBD1 (5 bases). The sample taken for sequencing was blood buffy coat. This TCR was sampled from a woman between 18 and 70 years old with a cervical HPV16 infection that either progressed to CIN3+ or cleared (not recorded which). CDR3 bases read: TGTGCCAGCTCACCCAATCGACAGCAGTTTAATGAAAAG. Residues: CASSPNRQQFNEK. The complete CDR3 protein is CASSPNRQQFNEKLFF.